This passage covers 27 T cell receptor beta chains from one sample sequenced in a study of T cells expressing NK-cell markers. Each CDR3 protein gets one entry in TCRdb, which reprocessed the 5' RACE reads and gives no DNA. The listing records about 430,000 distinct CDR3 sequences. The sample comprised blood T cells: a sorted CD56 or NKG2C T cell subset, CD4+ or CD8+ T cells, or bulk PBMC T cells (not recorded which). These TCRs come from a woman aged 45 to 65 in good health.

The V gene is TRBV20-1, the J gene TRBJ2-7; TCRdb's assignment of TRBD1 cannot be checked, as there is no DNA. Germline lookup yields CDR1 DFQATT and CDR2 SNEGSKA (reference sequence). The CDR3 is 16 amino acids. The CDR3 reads CSARDARTGIHNEQYF.

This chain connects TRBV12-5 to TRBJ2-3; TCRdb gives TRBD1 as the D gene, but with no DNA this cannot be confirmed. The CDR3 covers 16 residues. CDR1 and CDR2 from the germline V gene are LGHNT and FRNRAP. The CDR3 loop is CASDIGTAQLTDTQYF.

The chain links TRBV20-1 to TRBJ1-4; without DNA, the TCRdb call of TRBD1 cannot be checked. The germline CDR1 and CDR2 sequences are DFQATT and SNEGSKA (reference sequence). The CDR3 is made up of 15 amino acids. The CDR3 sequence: CSATKGGRTNEKLFF.

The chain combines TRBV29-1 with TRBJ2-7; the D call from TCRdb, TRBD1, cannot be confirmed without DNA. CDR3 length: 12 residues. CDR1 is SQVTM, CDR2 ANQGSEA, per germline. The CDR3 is CSVVAGGYEQYF.

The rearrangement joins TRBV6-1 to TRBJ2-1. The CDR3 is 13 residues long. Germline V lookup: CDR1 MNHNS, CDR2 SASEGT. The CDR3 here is CASRQGPYNEQFF.

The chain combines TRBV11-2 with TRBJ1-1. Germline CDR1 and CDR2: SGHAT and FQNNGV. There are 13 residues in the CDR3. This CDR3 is CASSWSANTEAFF.

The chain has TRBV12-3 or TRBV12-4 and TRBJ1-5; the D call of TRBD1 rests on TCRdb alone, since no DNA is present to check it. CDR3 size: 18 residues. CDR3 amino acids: CASSLKVGSDRDDQPQHF.

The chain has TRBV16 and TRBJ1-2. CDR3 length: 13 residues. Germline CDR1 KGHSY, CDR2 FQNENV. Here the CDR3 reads CASSQTGGAGYTF.

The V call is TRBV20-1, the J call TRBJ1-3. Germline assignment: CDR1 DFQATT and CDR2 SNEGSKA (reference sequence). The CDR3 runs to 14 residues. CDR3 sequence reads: CSATLDYSGNTIYF.

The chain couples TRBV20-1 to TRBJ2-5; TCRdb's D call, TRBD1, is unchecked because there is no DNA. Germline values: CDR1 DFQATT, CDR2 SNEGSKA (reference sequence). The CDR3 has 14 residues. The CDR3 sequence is CSASPAGSQETQYF.

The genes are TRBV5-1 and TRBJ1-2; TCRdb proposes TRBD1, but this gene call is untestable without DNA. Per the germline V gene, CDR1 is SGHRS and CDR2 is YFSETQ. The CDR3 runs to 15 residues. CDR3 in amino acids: CASSSAGTGADGYTF. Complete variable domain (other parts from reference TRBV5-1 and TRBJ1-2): KAGVTQTPRYLIKTRGQQVTLSCSPISGHRSVSWYQQTPGQGLQFLFEYFSETQRNKGNFPGRFSGRQFSNSRSEMNVSTLELGDSALYLCASSSAGTGADGYTFGSGTRLTVV.

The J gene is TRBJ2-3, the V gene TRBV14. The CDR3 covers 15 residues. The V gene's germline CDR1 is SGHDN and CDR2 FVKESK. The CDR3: CASSQIRPGTDTQYF.

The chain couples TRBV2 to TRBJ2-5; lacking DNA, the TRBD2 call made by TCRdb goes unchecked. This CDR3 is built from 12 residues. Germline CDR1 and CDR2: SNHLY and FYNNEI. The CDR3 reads CASKTEVETQYF.

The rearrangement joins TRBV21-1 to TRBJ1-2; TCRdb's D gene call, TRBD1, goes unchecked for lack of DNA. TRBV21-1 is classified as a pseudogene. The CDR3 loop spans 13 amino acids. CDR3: CASRSSGVCGYTF.

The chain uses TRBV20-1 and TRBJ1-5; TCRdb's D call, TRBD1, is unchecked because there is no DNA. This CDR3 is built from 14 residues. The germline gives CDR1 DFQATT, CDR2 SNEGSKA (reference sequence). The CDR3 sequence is CSAWSGELDQPQHF.

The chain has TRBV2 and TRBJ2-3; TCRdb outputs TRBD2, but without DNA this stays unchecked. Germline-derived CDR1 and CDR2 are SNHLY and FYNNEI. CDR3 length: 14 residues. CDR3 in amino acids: CASRPGTHTDTQYF.

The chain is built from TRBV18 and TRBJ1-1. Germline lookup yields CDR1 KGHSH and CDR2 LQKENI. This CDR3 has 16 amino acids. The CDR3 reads CASSATQGTLNTEAFF.

The CDR3 sequence is CASTYRGIANEKLFF. V and J are TRBV12-3 or TRBV12-4 and TRBJ1-4. This CDR3 comprises 15 residues.

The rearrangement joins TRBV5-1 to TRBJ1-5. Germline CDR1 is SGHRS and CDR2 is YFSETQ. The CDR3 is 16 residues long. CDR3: CASSLGPKGSNQPQHF.

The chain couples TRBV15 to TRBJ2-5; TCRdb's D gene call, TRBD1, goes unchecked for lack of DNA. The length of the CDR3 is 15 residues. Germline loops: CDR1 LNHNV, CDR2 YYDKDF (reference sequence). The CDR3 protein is CATSGGQGVLETQYF.

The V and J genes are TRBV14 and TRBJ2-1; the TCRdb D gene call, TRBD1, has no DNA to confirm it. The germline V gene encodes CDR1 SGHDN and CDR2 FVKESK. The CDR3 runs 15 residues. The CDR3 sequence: CASSSRDRTYNEQFF.

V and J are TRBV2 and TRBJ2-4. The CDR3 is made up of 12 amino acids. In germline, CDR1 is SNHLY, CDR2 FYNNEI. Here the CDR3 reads CASSEDTDIQYF.

CDR3 protein: CASGHTSEAFF. The rearrangement uses TRBV12-5 and TRBJ1-1. CDR1 and CDR2 (germline): LGHNT, FRNRAP. The CDR3 covers 11 residues.

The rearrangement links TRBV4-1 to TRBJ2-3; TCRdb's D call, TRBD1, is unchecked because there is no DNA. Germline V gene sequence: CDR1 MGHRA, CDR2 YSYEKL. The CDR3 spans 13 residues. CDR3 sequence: CASSQEGGTLKYF.

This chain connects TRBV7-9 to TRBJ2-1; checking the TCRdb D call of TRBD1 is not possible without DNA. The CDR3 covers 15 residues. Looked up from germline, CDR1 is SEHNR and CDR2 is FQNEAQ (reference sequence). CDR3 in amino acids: CASSPTRGGRGPQFF. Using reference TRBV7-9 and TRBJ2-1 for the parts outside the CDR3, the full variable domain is DTGVSQNPRHKITKRGQNVTFRCDPISEHNRLYWYRQTLGQGPEFLTYFQNEAQLEKSRLLSDRFSAERPKGSFSTLEIQRTEQGDSAMYLCASSPTRGGRGPQFFGPGTRLTVL.

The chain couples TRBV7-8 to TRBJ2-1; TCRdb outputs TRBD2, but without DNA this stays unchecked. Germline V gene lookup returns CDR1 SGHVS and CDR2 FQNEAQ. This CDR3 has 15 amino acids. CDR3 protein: CASSQTRSGYNEQFF. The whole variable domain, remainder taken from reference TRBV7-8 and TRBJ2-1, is GAGVSQSPRYKVAKRGQDVALRCDPISGHVSLFWYQQALGQGPEFLTYFQNEAQLDKSGLPSDRFFAERPEGSVSTLKIQRTQQEDSAVYLCASSQTRSGYNEQFFGPGTRLTVL.

The CDR3 loop is CASSLIRRVNEQFF. This chain joins TRBV12-3 or TRBV12-4 and TRBJ2-1; TCRdb proposes TRBD2, but this gene call is untestable without DNA. The CDR3 length is 14 residues.